Given below is one T cell receptor beta chain in context. The sample originates from a study of blood T cell repertoires in COVID-19. About the study: From T cells, B-cell-depleted T cells, or PBMCs came the material, which was cDNA or gDNA.

In germline, CDR1 is SGHNT, CDR2 YYREEE (reference sequence). J was trimmed by 4 bases and V by 4 bases; bases with no gene match: 11. The CDR3 has 16 residues. Per the original data handling: Amplification with reference gene primers provided the estimates of nucleated cell counts. The assay was immunoSEQ multiplex PCR, and TCRdb's table has in-frame clones only and misses some. The DNA was the basis for D and trimming; V, J and clone size are from that table. The data contain around 76,000 clones, roughly 82% of them seen just once; the ten biggest clones take up under 30%. The TCR sequence derives from a woman older than 75 with active or convalescent COVID-19. The sample consisted of peripheral blood. V is TRBV5-4 and J is TRBJ1-3; 7 nucleotides align to TRBD1. The CDR3 DNA sequence: TGTGCCAGCAGCAAAGACAGGGAAGCGTACGGAAACACCATATATTTT. Protein sequence: CASSKDREAYGNTIYF.